The T cell receptor (beta chain) under discussion was sequenced for a study of blood T cell repertoires in COVID-19. Study overall: The study drew acute and convalescent COVID-19 samples from the United States, Italy and Spain. PBMCs, B-cell-depleted T cells, or T cells provided the cDNA or gDNA that made up the material.

Looked up from germline, CDR1 is KGHSH and CDR2 is LQKENI. Trimming stripped 3 bases from V and 1 base from J, with 13 bases between. The CDR3 is made up of 15 amino acids. Original processing notes: Estimation of nucleated cell counts was performed using reference gene primer amplification. The data were produced by immunoSEQ multiplex PCR, yet TCRdb's version contains in-frame clones alone and is incomplete. The V and J calls and clone size are taken from that table; D and trimming were inferred from the DNA. The data contain about 89,000 clones, approximately 80% of them singletons. The sequencing sample was made of peripheral blood. The gene calls are TRBV18 and TRBJ2-7; weak D call: TRBD1 (6 bases). The receptor comes from a man between 65 and 85 years old with acute or convalescent COVID-19. DNA of the CDR3: TGTGCCAGCTCACCTTTTAGGACAGAGTCCTACGAGCAGTACTTC. Translating it yields CASSPFRTESYEQYF.